These T cell receptor beta chains were read from a single sample in a study of blood T cell repertoires in COVID-19. Some clones are missing from TCRdb's copy, which holds only in-frame ones; the method was immunoSEQ multiplex PCR. The repertoire holds 200,000 to 250,000 clones, approximately 84% seen once, with around 7.3% in the top ten. The sample taken for sequencing was peripheral blood. The receptors were sampled from a woman aged 45-60 years with active or convalescent COVID-19. Each CDR3 is given with its conserved first and last residue. Each record gives: V gene, clone size, D gene, CDR3 length, J gene, CDR3 protein, CDR3 DNA. A D gene is named only where the DNA matches it firmly. Part of the rows lack a size; the others show once, few, many or a class for expanded clones.

V: TRBV27
size: NA
D: TRBD1
length: 16
J: TRBJ1-1
CDR3: CASSRDRKAMNTEAFF
DNA: TGTGCCAGCAGCCGGGACAGAAAGGCTATGAACACTGAAGCTTTCTTT

V: TRBV27
size: NA
D: TRBD1
length: 15
J: TRBJ1-1
CDR3: CASSLRTGWRTEAFF
DNA: TGTGCCAGCAGTTTAAGGACAGGGTGGAGGACTGAAGCTTTCTTT

V: TRBV5-1
size: NA
D: TRBD2
length: 16
J: TRBJ2-1
CDR3: CASSLVASGVYNEQFF
DNA: TGCGCCAGCAGCTTGGTGGCTAGCGGAGTCTACAATGAGCAGTTCTTC

V: TRBV2
size: few
D: TRBD1
length: 12
J: TRBJ1-2
CDR3: CASGGTAFVYTF
DNA: TGTGCCAGCGGGGGGACAGCGTTCGTCTACACCTTC

V: TRBV12-3/TRBV12-4
size: NA
D: NA
length: 13
J: TRBJ1-1
CDR3: CASRPRADTEAFF
DNA: TGTGCCAGCAGGCCCCGAGCGGACACTGAAGCTTTCTTT

V: TRBV2
size: NA
D: TRBD1
length: 14
J: TRBJ2-4
CDR3: CARTQGVAKNIQYF
DNA: TGTGCCAGGACCCAGGGGGTAGCCAAAAACATTCAGTACTTC

V: TRBV6-5
size: NA
D: NA
length: 13
J: TRBJ1-2
CDR3: CASSYGAGEGYTF
DNA: TGTGCCAGCAGTTACGGGGCAGGGGAGGGCTACACCTTC

V: TRBV28
size: NA
D: NA
length: 14
J: TRBJ2-1
CDR3: CASSSPDYILEQFF
DNA: TGTGCCAGCAGTTCCCCAGACTATATCTTAGAGCAGTTCTTC

V: TRBV27
size: NA
D: TRBD2
length: 15
J: TRBJ2-5
CDR3: CASGNFWGGQETQYF
DNA: TGTGCCAGCGGTAACTTTTGGGGGGGCCAAGAGACCCAGTACTTC

V: TRBV7-6
size: NA
D: TRBD2
length: 15
J: TRBJ2-2
CDR3: CASSSTGLAIGELFF
DNA: TGTGCCAGCAGCTCGACCGGACTAGCGATCGGGGAGCTGTTTTTT

V: TRBV28
size: NA
D: TRBD1
length: 14
J: TRBJ1-1
CDR3: CASSSADRSWPDLF
DNA: TGTGCCAGCAGTTCAGCGGACAGGTCCTGGCCCGACTTATTT

V: TRBV5-4
size: NA
D: NA
length: 16
J: TRBJ2-3
CDR3: CASSSGSRGSTDTQYF
DNA: TGTGCCAGCAGCTCCGGATCCAGGGGCAGCACAGATACGCAGTATTTT

V: TRBV7-9
size: NA
D: NA
length: 15
J: TRBJ2-1
CDR3: CASSLVYPVHNEQFF
DNA: TGTGCCAGCAGCTTAGTTTACCCGGTCCACAATGAGCAGTTCTTC

V: TRBV19
size: once
D: TRBD1
length: 14
J: TRBJ1-2
CDR3: CASIRGQGENGYTF
DNA: TGTGCCAGTATCCGAGGACAGGGCGAGAATGGCTACACCTTC

V: TRBV11-2
size: few
D: TRBD1
length: 13
J: TRBJ1-2
CDR3: CASSLGTGDGYTF
DNA: TGTGCCAGCAGCTTAGGGACAGGGGACGGCTACACCTTC

V: TRBV15
size: NA
D: NA
length: 14
J: TRBJ2-7
CDR3: CATSRESLSYEQYF
DNA: TGTGCCACCAGCAGAGAAAGCCTCTCCTACGAGCAGTACTTC

V: TRBV19
size: NA
D: TRBD2
length: 17
J: TRBJ2-3
CDR3: CASSIDPGSGGSDTQYF
DNA: TGTGCCAGTAGTATAGACCCGGGGAGCGGGGGGTCAGATACGCAGTATTTT

V: TRBV24-1
size: NA
D: NA
length: 15
J: TRBJ1-1
CDR3: CATSDGETGNTEAFF
DNA: TGTGCCACCAGTGACGGGGAGACGGGGAACACTGAAGCTTTCTTT

V: TRBV4-2
size: NA
D: NA
length: 16
J: TRBJ2-2
CDR3: CASSGGGGKAPGELFF
DNA: TGTGCCAGCAGCGGAGGGGGCGGGAAGGCCCCCGGGGAGCTGTTTTTT

V: TRBV7-6
size: NA
D: TRBD1
length: 19
J: TRBJ2-5
CDR3: CASSSAGTGLLGLQETQYF
DNA: TGTGCCAGCAGCTCGGCCGGGACAGGCCTTCTAGGGCTCCAAGAGACCCAGTACTTC

V: TRBV5-1
size: NA
D: TRBD1
length: 17
J: TRBJ1-4
CDR3: CASSLGQGALPNEKLFF
DNA: TGCGCCAGCAGCTTGGGACAGGGGGCGCTTCCTAATGAAAAACTGTTTTTT